This TCR beta chain is from a study of OX40 agonist ivuxolimab in advanced cancers. Study context: Patients were treated with ivuxolimab, an agonistic anti-OX40 (CD134) antibody. Three patients responded partially, comprising one with hepatocellular carcinoma and two with cutaneous melanoma. Participants averaged approximately 65 years of age (range roughly 23 to 90) and were around 83% male.

Autoimmune disease history or systemic immunosuppression barred patients. Method: immunoSEQ multiplex PCR; TCRdb's copy keeps in-frame clones and lacks some. In the table there are 90,000 to 120,000 clones, approximately 90% of which are singletons. The receptor was isolated from an adult with an advanced solid tumor such as melanoma, head and neck, liver or kidney cancer. Specimen: CD4+ or CD8+ T cells sorted from blood, collected in a trial of the OX40 agonist ivuxolimab.

The CDR3 sequence: CASSLGSGGRDTEAFF. The CDR3 DNA is TGTGCCAGCAGCTTAGGGTCAGGGGGCAGGGACACTGAAGCTTTCTTT. This chain links TRBV5-6 with TRBJ1-1; 8 nucleotides align to TRBD1. J gave up 3 bases and V 2 bases, and 9 bases lay outside the gene matches. The CDR3 is 16 residues long. The germline V gene has CDR1 SGHDT and CDR2 YYEEEE.